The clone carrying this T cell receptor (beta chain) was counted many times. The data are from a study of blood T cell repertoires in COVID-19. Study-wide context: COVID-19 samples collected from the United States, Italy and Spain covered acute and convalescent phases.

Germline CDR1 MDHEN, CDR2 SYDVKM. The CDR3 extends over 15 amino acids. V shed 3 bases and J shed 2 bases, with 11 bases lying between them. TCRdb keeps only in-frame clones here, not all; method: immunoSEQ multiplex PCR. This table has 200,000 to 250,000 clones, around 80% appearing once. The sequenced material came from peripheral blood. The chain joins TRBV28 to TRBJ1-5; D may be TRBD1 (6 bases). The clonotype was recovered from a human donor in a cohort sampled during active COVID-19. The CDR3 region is CASSLSRGGNQPQHF. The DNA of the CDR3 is TGTGCCAGCAGTTTGTCCAGGGGTGGCAATCAGCCCCAGCATTTT.